This T cell receptor beta chain is from a study of blood T cell repertoires in COVID-19. Study overall: Sources were T cells, B-cell-depleted T cells, or PBMCs; the material itself was cDNA or gDNA.

Trimming at V came to 3 bases and at J to 1 base, leaving 13 bases not matched to a gene. CDR1 KGHSH and CDR2 LQKENI come from the germline V gene. The length of the CDR3 is 18 residues. The repertoire was sequenced with immunoSEQ multiplex PCR; TCRdb's copy has only in-frame clones and lacks some. The sample shows roughly 340,000 clones, around 90% of them seen only once. Sequenced: peripheral blood. The source is a woman under 30 who had recovered from COVID-19. This chain connects TRBV18 to TRBJ1-2; 8 bases fit TRBD1. The chain's CDR3 is CASSPTRDRGFGNYGYTF. In DNA form, the CDR3 reads TGTGCCAGCTCACCGACCCGAGACAGGGGATTTGGTAACTATGGCTACACCTTC.